This T cell receptor beta chain emerged from a study of tissue T cells after allogeneic stem cell transplantation (dated by TCRdb to the early 2020s). About the full investigation: The study profiled TCR beta repertoires in many tissues obtained from research autopsies of patients with and without GVHD, and also in mouse models of GVHD. On the human side, the study was prospective and observational, with no blinding or randomization. The full study reports these points: Within patients, how anatomically similar tissues were was a major factor shaping TCR repertoire composition, regardless of disease or transplant status. Only a few T cell clones appeared in more than one patient, yet motif-based clustering showed tissue-specific repertoire signatures that were shared between patients. The study did not establish which tissue TCRs were alloreactive or antigen-specific, and some clones may have been host cells that persisted. The patient cohort was small and clinically heterogeneous, and sampling depth was acknowledged as a limitation. Blood and spleen T cells captured only a limited portion of the TCR repertoire detected in tissues, in both patients and mice.

Reading the label with the study, this specimen's time point is: mouse harvest day 14 after allogeneic transplant. Mouse grafts combined 10^7 T-cell-depleted bone marrow cells with 10^6 splenic CD5+ T cells, given via tail vein injection. To model GVHD in mice, a major MHC-mismatch B6 (H2b) into BALB/c (H2d) model was used, and tissues were profiled at day 7 or 14. Mouse tissues and retro-orbital blood were harvested on day 7 or 14 post-transplant using separate sterile tools per animal; livers were flushed beforehand. The library was prepared using the immunoSEQ multiplex PCR assay. TCRbeta CDR3 sequencing was done by Adaptive Biotechnologies at survey depth, reporting CDR3 sequences, V/J genes, productive frequency and template counts. TCR beta CDR3 regions were amplified from genomic DNA instead of RNA. The published analysis was carried out like this. Jensen-Shannon divergence was used to quantify pairwise repertoire overlap between tissues, with a value of 1 meaning complete divergence and a value of 0 meaning identical repertoires. Tissues were clustered by single-linkage agglomerative hierarchical clustering of pairwise JSD values and displayed as dendrograms. All patient samples were analyzed with GLIPH2 using simulation_depth 1000, kmer_min_depth 3 and cdr3_length_cutoff 8, and only groups containing more than two unique CDR3s were kept. In a standardized tissue-overlap score, Jaccard GLIPH-group overlap across patients was extrapolated to a standard repertoire size of 1000 clones. Linear mixed-effect models, with tissue as a fixed effect and individual as a random effect, were used to test how diversity related to clinical or experimental variables. The table comes from immuneACCESS by way of TCRdb, which keeps in-frame sequences with V and J called. Part of the clones is missing from these tables; in studies checked, under half for an unresolved V gene and the rest for unknown reasons. V, J and clone size are taken as reported in that table, and D and trimming were inferred from the DNA itself. This sample holds roughly 2,000 clones; around half were observed only once. Together, the top ten hold under 35% of the sample.

The junction shows trimming of 5 bases on V and 0 bases on J, plus 11 bases between the germline ends. CDR1 MSHET and CDR2 SYDVDS were looked up in the germline V gene. The CDR3 has 15 amino acids, counting the end cysteine and phenylalanine. The DNA has 42 bases, all within the CDR3, and is read from base 1. This clone is identified as hyperexpanded (1% or more). Its antigen has not been determined. Because this receptor comes from a mouse, its gene names and germline sequences follow the mouse reference. The missing CDR3 end, 1 residue past where the read stops, is filled in from the germline J gene.

This chain is built from TRBV29 and TRBJ1-5, and TRBD1 may be the D gene, going by 6 matching bases. The clonotype comes from a female BALB/c mouse given C57BL/6 T cells with graft-versus-host disease after an allogeneic hematopoietic cell transplant. Sequencing used blood. CDR3 DNA, as far as it was read: TGTGCTAGCAGTACCGGGACATATAACAACCAGGCTCCGCTT. Its translation is CASSTGTYNNQAPL. The whole CDR3 sequence reads CASSTGTYNNQAPLF.